The TCR beta chain described here comes from a study of metastatic and nonmetastatic thyroid tumors. Not a single patient had been given any form of treatment at any point before undergoing thyroid surgery. TCRdb reprocessed the PCR reads via MiXCR. Of 15,000 to 20,000 clones listed, about 33% are singletons. CDR3 length equals 16 residues. V lost 6 bases to trimming and J lost 7 bases; unmatched junction nucleotides: 9. Germline CDR1 WSHSY, CDR2 SAAADI. Sequenced: adjacent normal tissue. The receptor's source is a female donor with papillary thyroid cancer or a benign thyroid nodule (not recorded which). Some clones in this sample may be carry-over from other donors' samples. V is TRBV10-2 and J is TRBJ2-1, with TRBD2 identical over 13 bases. The CDR3 here is CASRGLAGEFWNEQFF. The CDR3 nucleotides read TGCGCCAGCAGAGGACTAGCGGGAGAGTTTTGGAATGAGCAGTTCTTC.